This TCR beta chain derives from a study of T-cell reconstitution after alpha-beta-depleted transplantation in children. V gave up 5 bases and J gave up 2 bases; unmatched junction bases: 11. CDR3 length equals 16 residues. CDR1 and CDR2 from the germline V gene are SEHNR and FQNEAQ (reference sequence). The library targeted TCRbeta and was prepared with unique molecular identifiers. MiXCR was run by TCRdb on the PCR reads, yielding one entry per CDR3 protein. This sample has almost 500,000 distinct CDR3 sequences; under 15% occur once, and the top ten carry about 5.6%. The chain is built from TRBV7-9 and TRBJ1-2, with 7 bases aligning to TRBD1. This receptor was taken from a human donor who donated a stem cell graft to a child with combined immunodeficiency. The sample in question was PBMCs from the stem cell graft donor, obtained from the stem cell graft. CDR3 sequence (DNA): TGTGCCAGCAGCGCCGTCGCAGGGGGTTTCAACTATGGCTACACCTTC. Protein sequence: CASSAVAGGFNYGYTF.